This TCR beta chain was profiled in a study of cytomegalovirus exposure and HLA in healthy donors. Looked up from germline, CDR1 is SGHKS and CDR2 is YYEKEE (reference sequence). Trimming pared 3 bases from V and 5 bases from J, leaving 11 bases between. The CDR3 length is 13 residues. Broader study findings: CMV serostatus stood as the only immune exposure information on hand.

On this clone: Its matching antigen is unknown.

The PCR made use of 60 Vbeta and 13 Jbeta primers. Profiling relied on immunoSEQ multiplex PCR, and the TCRdb table lists in-frame clones only, not all of them. This sample carries 160,000 or so clones, roughly 78% of them seen once, and the ten largest clones take approximately 0.69%. The sample taken for sequencing was PBMCs. The clonotype comes from a woman aged 40 to 50 in good health and CMV-seronegative. V is TRBV5-5 and J is TRBJ1-2, with D possibly being TRBD1 (6 bases). The DNA for the CDR3 is TGTGCCAGCAGCTCCGGGACACATTATGGCTACACCTTC. Amino acids: CASSSGTHYGYTF. Supplemented by reference TRBV5-5 and TRBJ1-2, the full variable domain reads DAGVTQSPTHLIKTRGQQVTLRCSPISGHKSVSWYQQVLGQGPQFIFQYYEKEERGRGNFPDRFSARQFPNYSSELNVNALLLGDSALYLCASSSGTHYGYTFGSGTRLTVV.